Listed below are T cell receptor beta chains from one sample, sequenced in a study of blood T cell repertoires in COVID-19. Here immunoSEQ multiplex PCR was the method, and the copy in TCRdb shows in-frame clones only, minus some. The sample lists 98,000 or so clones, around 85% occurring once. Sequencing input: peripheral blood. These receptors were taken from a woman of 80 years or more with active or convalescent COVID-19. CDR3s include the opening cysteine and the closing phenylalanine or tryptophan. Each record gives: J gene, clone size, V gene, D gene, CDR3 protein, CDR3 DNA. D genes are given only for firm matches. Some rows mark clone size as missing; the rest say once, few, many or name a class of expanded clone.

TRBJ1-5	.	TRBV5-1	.	CASSLEAGRVPQHF	TGCGCCAGCAGCTTGGAGGCAGGGAGGGTCCCCCAGCATTTT
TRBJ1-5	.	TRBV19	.	CASSSQGTQPQHF	TGTGCCAGTAGTTCCCAGGGGACTCAGCCCCAGCATTTT
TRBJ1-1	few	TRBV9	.	CASSVGPTRNTEAFF	TGTGCCAGCAGCGTAGGGCCCACAAGGAACACTGAAGCTTTCTTT
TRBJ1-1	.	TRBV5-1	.	CASSPDVRGNTEAFF	TGCGCCAGCAGCCCAGACGTCCGGGGAAACACTGAAGCTTTCTTT
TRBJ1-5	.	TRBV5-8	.	CASRYQNHQPQHF	TGTGCCAGCAGATACCAGAACCATCAGCCCCAGCATTTT
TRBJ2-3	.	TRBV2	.	CASKQAITDTQYF	TGTGCCAGCAAACAGGCTATTACAGATACGCAGTATTTT
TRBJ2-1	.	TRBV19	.	CASSPGGSGAYNEQFF	TGTGCCAGTAGTCCCGGGGGAAGCGGAGCGTACAATGAGCAGTTCTTC
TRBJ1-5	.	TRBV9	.	CASSSGAYQPQHF	TGTGCCAGCAGTTCAGGGGCCTATCAGCCCCAGCATTTT
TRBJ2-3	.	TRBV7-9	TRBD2	CASSPLTSGSTDTQYF	TGTGCCAGCAGCCCGCTGACTAGCGGGAGTACAGATACGCAGTATTTT
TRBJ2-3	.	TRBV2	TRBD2	CASSPSQGLADFNTDTQYF	TGTGCCAGCAGTCCCTCCCAGGGACTAGCAGATTTTAACACAGATACGCAGTATTTT
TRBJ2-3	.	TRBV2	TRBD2	CASKPKRGALADTQYF	TGTGCCAGCAAACCGAAGCGGGGAGCTTTGGCAGATACGCAGTATTTT
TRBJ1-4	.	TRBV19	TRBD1	CATRDRGGTNEKLFF	TGTGCCACGCGGGACAGGGGAGGAACTAATGAAAAACTGTTTTTT
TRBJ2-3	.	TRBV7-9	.	CASSLVSFTDTQYF	TGTGCCAGCAGCTTAGTGTCGTTCACAGATACGCAGTATTTT
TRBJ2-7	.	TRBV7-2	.	CASSSAISRYF	TGTGCCAGCAGCTCCGCTATATCTCGGTACTTC
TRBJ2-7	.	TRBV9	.	CASSVGVGEQYF	TGTGCCAGCAGCGTAGGTGTCGGCGAGCAGTACTTC
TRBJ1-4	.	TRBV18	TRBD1	CASSPLRDSGEKLFF	TGTGCCAGCTCTCCTCTCCGGGACAGTGGTGAAAAACTGTTTTTT
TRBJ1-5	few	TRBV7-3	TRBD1	CASSAQPTGVGNQPQHF	TGTGCCAGCAGCGCCCAGCCGACAGGGGTAGGAAATCAGCCCCAGCATTTT
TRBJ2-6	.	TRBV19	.	CASTLSYGQGISGANVLTF	TGTGCCAGTACCCTCTCCTACGGCCAGGGAATCTCTGGGGCCAACGTCCTGACTTTC
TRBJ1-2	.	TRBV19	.	CASRWGGNYGYTF	TGTGCCAGTAGATGGGGCGGAAACTATGGCTACACCTTC
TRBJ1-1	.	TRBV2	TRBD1	CASSGQGAPTEAFF	TGTGCCAGCAGTGGACAGGGGGCGCCCACTGAAGCTTTCTTT
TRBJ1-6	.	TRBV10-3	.	CAISRQSNSPLHF	TGTGCCATCTCGCGACAGAGTAATTCACCCCTCCACTTT
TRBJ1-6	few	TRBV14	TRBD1	CASSQGDRVPPLHF	TGTGCCAGCAGCCAAGGCGACAGGGTTCCACCCCTCCACTTT
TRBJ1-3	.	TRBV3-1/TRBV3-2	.	CASSLGADGNTIYF	TGTGCCAGCAGCCTGGGGGCGGATGGAAACACCATATATTTT
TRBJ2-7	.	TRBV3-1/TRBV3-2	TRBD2	CASSQVRSGSAEQYF	TGTGCCAGCAGCCAAGTACGAAGCGGGAGCGCCGAGCAGTACTTC
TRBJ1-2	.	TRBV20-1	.	CSARDLYGYTF	TGCAGTGCTAGAGATTTATATGGCTACACCTTC
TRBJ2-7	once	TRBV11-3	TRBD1	CASSPGQGEQYF	TGTGCCAGCAGCCCTGGACAGGGCGAGCAGTACTTC
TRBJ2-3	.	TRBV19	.	CASRAEGRTDTQYF	TGTGCCAGTAGGGCCGAGGGTCGCACAGATACGCAGTATTTT
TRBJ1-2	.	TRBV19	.	CASSMALYGYTF	TGTGCCAGTAGTATGGCCCTCTATGGCTACACCTTC
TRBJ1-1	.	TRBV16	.	CASSHIRELNTEAFF	TGTGCCAGCAGCCACATCAGGGAATTAAACACTGAAGCTTTCTTT
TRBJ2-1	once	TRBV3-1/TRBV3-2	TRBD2	CASSHETSGRRNEQFF	TGTGCCAGCAGCCATGAGACTAGCGGGAGGCGTAATGAGCAGTTCTTC
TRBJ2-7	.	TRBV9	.	CASSERGKYF	TGTGCCAGCAGCGAAAGGGGCAAGTACTTC
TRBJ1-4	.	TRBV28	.	CASTVLRSSATNEKLFF	TGTGCCAGCACGGTCTTGCGATCGAGTGCAACTAATGAAAAACTGTTTTTT